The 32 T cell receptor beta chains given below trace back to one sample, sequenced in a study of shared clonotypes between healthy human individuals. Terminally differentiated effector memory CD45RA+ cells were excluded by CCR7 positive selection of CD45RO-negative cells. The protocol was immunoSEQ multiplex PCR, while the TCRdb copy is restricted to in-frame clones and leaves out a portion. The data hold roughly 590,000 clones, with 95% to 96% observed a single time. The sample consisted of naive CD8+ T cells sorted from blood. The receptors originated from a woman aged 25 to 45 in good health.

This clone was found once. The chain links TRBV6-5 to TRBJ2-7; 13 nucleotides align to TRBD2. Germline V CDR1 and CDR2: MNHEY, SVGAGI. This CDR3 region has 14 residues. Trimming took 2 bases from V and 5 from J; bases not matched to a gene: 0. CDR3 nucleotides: TGTGCCAGCAGTTACGGGACTAGCGGGAACGAGCAGTACTTC. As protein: CASSYGTSGNEQYF.

The CDR3 DNA is TGTGCCAGCAGTTCAGCCATTGAGCCCCGATGGGATAGCAATCAGCCCCAGCATTTT. It codes for CASSSAIEPRWDSNQPQHF. The V gene is TRBV28, the J gene TRBJ1-5, with D unresolved. The ends were cut back, 4 bases at V and 0 bases at J, with 22 bases in the middle. Germline V gene data show CDR1 as MDHEN and CDR2 as SYDVKM. The CDR3 spans 19 residues.

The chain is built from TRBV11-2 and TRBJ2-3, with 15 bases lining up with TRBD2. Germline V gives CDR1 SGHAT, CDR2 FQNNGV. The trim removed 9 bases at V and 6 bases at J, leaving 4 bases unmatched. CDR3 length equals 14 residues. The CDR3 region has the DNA TGTGCCAGTACGGGACTAGCGGGAGGTGATACGCAGTATTTT. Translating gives CASTGLAGGDTQYF.

This CDR3 reads CASSLDRDSYEQYF. The CDR3 coding sequence is TGTGCCAGCAGCTTAGATCGGGACTCCTACGAGCAGTACTTC. The chain combines TRBV7-9 with TRBJ2-7; D might be TRBD2 (5 bases). This CDR3 is built from 14 residues. CDR1 and CDR2 from the germline V gene are SEHNR and FQNEAQ (reference sequence). Trimming stripped 1 base from V and 0 bases from J, with 7 bases between.

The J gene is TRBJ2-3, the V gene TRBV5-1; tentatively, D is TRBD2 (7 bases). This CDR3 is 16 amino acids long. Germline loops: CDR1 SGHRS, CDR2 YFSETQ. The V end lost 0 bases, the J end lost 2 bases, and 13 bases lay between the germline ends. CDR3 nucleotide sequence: TGCGCCAGCAGCTTGGCGTTGCGGGGGCTCACAGATACGCAGTATTTT. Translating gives CASSLALRGLTDTQYF.

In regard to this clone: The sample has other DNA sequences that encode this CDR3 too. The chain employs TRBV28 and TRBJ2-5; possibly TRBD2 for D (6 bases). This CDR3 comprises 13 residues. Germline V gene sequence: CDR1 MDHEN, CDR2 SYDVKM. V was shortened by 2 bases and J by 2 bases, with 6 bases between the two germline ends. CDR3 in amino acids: CASSLGGQETQYF. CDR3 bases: TGTGCCAGCAGTTTAGGAGGGCAAGAGACCCAGTACTTC.

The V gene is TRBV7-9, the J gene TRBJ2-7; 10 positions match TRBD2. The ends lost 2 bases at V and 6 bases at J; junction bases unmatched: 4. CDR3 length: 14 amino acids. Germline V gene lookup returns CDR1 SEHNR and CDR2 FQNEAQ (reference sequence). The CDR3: CASSLLAGVAEQYF. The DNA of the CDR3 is TGTGCCAGCAGCTTACTAGCGGGAGTCGCCGAGCAGTACTTC.

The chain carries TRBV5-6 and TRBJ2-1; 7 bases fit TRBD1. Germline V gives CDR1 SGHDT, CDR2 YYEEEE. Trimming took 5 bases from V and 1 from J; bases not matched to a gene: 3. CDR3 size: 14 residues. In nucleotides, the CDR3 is TGTGCCAGCAGAAACAGGGGATCCTACAATGAGCAGTTCTTC. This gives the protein CASRNRGSYNEQFF.

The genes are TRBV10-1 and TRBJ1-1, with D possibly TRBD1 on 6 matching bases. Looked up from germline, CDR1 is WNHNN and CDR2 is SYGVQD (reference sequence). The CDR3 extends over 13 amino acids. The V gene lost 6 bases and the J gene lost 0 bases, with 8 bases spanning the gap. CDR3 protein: CASRQGLNTEAFF. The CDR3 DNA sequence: TGCGCCAGCAGACAGGGTTTGAACACTGAAGCTTTCTTT.

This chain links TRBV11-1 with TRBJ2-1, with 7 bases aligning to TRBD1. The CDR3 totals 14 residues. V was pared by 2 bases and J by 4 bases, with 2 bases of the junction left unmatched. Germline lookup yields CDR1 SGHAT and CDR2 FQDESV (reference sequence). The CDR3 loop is CASSLLTGYNEQFF. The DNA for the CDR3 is TGTGCCAGCAGCTTACTGACAGGGTACAATGAGCAGTTCTTC. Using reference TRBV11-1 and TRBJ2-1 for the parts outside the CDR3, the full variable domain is EAEVAQSPRYKITEKSQAVAFWCDPISGHATLYWYRQILGQGPELLVQFQDESVVDDSQLPKDRFSAERLKGVDSTLKIQPAELGDSAMYLCASSLLTGYNEQFFGPGTRLTVL.

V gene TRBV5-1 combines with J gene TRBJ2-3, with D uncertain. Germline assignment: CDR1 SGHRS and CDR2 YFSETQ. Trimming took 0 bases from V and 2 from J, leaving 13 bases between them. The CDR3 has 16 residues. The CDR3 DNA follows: TGCGCCAGCAGCTTGGCCGGTCGGGCGGCCACAGATACGCAGTATTTT. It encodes CASSLAGRAATDTQYF.

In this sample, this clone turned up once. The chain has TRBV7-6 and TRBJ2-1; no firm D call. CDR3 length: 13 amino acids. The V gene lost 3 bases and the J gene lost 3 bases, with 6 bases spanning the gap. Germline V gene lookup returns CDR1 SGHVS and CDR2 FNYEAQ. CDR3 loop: CASSFTLYNEQFF. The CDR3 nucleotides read TGTGCCAGCAGCTTTACCCTCTACAATGAGCAGTTCTTC.

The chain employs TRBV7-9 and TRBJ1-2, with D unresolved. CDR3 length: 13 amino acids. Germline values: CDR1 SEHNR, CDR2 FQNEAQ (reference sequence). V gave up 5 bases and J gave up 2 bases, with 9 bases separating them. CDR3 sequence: CASSPPLNYGYTF. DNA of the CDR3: TGTGCCAGCAGCCCCCCTCTAAACTATGGCTACACCTTC. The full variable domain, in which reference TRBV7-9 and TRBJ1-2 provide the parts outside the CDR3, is DTGVSQNPRHKITKRGQNVTFRCDPISEHNRLYWYRQTLGQGPEFLTYFQNEAQLEKSRLLSDRFSAERPKGSFSTLEIQRTEQGDSAMYLCASSPPLNYGYTFGSGTRLTVV.

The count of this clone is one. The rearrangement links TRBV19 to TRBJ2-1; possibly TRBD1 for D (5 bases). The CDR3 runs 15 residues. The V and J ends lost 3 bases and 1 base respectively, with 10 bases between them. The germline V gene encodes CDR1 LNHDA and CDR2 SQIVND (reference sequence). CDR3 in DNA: TGTGCCAGTAGTATGGGGCGGCGGTCCTACAATGAGCAGTTCTTC. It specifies CASSMGRRSYNEQFF.

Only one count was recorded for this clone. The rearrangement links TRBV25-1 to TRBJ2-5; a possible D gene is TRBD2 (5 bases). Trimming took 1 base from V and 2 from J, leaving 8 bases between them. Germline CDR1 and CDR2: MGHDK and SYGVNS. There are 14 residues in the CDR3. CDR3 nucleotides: TGTGCCAGCAGTGAATGGGAGATACAAGAGACCCAGTACTTC. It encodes CASSEWEIQETQYF.

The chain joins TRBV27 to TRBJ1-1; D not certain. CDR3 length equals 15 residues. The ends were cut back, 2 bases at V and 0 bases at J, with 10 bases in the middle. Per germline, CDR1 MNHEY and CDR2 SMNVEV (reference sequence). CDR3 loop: CASSLLSRMNTEAFF. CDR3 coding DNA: TGTGCCAGCAGTTTACTCTCCAGGATGAACACTGAAGCTTTCTTT.

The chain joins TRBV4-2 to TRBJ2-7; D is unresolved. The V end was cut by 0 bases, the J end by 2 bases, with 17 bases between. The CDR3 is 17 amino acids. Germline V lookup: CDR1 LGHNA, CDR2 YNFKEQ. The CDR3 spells CASSQEGTGHNTYEQYF. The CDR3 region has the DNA TGTGCCAGCAGCCAAGAGGGAACGGGTCACAACACCTACGAGCAGTACTTC.

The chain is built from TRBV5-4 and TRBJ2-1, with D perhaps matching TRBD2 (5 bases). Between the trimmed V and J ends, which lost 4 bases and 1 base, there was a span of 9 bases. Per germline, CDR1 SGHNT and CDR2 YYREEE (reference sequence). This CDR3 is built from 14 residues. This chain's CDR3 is CASSPAESYNEQFF. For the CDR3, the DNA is TGTGCCAGCAGCCCAGCGGAGTCCTACAATGAGCAGTTCTTC.

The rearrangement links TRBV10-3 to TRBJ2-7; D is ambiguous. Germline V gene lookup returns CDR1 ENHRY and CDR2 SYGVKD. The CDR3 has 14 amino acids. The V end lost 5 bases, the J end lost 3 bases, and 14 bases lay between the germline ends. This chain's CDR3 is CAISRWLNFYEQYF. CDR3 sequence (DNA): TGTGCCATCAGTAGGTGGCTCAACTTCTACGAGCAGTACTTC.

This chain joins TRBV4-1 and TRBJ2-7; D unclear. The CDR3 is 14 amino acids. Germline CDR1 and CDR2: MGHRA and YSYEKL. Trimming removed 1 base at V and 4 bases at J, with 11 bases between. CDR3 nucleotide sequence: TGCGCCAGCAGCCAAGGATTCGACGGGTACGAGCAGTACTTC. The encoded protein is CASSQGFDGYEQYF.

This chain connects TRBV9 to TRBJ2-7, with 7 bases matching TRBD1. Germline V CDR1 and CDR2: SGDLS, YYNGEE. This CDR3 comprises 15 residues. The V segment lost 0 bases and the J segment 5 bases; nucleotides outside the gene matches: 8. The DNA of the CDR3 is TGTGCCAGCAGCGTAGGGGACAGTTGGATCCACGAGCAGTACTTC. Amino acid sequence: CASSVGDSWIHEQYF.

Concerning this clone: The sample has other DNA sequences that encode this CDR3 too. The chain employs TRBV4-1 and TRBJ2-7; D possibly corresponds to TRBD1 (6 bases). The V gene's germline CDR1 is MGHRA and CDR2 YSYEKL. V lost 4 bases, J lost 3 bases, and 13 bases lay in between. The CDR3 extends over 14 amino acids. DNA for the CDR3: TGCGCCAGCAGCCTCCGGGACACCGACTACGAGCAGTACTTC. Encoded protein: CASSLRDTDYEQYF.

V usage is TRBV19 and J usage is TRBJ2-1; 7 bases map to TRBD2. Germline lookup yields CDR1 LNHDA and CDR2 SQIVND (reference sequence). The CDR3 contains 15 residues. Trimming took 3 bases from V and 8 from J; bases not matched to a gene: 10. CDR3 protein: CASSIGGSLVDEQFF. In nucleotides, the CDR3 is TGTGCCAGTAGTATCGGGGGGTCCCTAGTGGATGAGCAGTTCTTC.

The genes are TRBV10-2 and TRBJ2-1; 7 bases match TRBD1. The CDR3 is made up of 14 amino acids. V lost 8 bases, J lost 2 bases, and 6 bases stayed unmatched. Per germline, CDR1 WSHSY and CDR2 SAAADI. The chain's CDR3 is CASLVQGAYNEQFF. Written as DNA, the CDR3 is TGCGCCAGCCTCGTCCAGGGGGCCTACAATGAGCAGTTCTTC.

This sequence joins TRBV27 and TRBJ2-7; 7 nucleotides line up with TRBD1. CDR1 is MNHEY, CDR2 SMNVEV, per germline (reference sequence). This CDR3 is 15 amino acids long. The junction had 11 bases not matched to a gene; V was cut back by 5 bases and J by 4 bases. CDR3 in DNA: TGTGCCAGCAGTCCGACACCCGGGACAGCTTACGAGCAGTACTTC. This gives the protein CASSPTPGTAYEQYF.

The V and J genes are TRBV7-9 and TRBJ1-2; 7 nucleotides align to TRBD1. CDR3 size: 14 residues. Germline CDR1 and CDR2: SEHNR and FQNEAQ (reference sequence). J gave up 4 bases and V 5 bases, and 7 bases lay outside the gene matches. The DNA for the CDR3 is TGTGCCAGCAGCCCTCCCGGGACAGTCTATGGCTACACCTTC. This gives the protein CASSPPGTVYGYTF.

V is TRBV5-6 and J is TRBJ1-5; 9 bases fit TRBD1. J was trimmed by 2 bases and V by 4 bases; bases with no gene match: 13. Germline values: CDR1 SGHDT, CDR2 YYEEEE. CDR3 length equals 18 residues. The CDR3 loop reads CASSHTGGSGRGNQPQHF. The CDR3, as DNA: TGTGCCAGCAGCCACACAGGGGGCAGTGGGAGAGGCAATCAGCCCCAGCATTTT.

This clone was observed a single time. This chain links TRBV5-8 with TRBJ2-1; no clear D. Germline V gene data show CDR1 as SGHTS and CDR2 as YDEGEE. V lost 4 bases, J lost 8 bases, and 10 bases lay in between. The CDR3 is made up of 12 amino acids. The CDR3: CASSPPVHEQFF. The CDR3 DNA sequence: TGTGCCAGCAGCCCGCCAGTGCATGAGCAGTTCTTC.

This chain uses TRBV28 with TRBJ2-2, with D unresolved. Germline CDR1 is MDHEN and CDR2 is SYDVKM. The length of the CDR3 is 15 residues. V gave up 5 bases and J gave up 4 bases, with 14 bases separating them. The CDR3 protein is CASSLGPPGTGELFF. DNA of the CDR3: TGTGCCAGCAGTCTCGGGCCCCCCGGCACCGGGGAGCTGTTTTTT.

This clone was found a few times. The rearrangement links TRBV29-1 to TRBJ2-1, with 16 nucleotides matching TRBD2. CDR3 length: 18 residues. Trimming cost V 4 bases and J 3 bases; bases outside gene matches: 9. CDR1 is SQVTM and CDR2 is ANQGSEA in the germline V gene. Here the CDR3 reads CSVAGLAGGPVGYNEQFF. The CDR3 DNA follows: TGCAGCGTTGCGGGACTAGCGGGAGGGCCAGTGGGCTACAATGAGCAGTTCTTC.

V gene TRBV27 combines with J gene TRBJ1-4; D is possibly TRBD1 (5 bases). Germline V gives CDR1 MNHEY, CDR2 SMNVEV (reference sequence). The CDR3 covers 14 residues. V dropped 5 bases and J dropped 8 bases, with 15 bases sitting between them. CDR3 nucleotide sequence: TGTGCCAGCAGTAGAGGGACCCTAGGGGAAAAACTGTTTTTT. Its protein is CASSRGTLGEKLFF.

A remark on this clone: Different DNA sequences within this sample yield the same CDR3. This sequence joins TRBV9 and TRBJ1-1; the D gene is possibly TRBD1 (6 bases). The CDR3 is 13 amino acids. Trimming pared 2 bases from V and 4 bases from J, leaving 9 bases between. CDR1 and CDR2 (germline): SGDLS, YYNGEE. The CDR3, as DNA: TGTGCCAGCAGCGTCAGGGGTGGCACTGAAGCTTTCTTT. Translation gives CASSVRGGTEAFF.